This T cell receptor (beta chain) was sequenced for a study of post-analysis software for immune sequencing data. Background on the study: Relapsing-remitting, secondary progressive and progressive-relapsing forms made up the multiple sclerosis disease courses. Study conclusions and caveats: Pronounced co-clustering by F measure was evident among identically batched samples. Included in a set of four or five TRBV segments more frequent in patients than controls were TRBV5-6, TRBV5-1 and TRBV20-1. There was significantly lower normalized Chao1 diversity in multiple sclerosis patients than in controls.

Of note for this clonotype: Its antigen remains unknown.

Presence of unique molecular identifiers characterized the TCR beta cDNA libraries. MiXCR, run by TCRdb on the PCR reads, gives a single entry per CDR3 protein. The sample shows roughly 600,000 distinct CDR3 sequences, roughly 45% of them seen only once. The CDR3 runs to 11 residues. Trimming took off 10 bases at V and 7 bases at J, with 13 bases between the two ends. This clonotype was sampled from a girl aged 10 to 17 with multiple sclerosis. The rearrangement links TRBV12-3 or TRBV12-4 to TRBJ1-2, with TRBD1 as a possible D gene (6 bases). Material: blood. The CDR3 here is CATAGTPGYTF. In DNA, the CDR3 is TGTGCCACCGCCGGGACACCTGGCTACACCTTC.